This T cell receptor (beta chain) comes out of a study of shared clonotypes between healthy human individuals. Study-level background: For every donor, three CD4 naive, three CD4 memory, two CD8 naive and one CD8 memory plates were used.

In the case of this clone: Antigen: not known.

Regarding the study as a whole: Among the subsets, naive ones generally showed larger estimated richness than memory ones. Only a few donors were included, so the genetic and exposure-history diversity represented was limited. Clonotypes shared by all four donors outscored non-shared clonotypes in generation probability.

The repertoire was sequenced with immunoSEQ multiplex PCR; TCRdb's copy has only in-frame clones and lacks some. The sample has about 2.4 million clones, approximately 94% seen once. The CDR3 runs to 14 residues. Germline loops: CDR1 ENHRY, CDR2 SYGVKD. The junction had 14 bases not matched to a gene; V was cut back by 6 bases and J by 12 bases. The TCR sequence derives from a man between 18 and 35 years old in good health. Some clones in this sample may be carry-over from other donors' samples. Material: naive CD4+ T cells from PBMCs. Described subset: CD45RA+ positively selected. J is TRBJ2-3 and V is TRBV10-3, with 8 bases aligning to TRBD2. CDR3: CAIRGALGLEPQYF. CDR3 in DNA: TGTGCCATCAGGGGGGCCTTGGGACTAGAGCCTCAGTATTTT.